Below are 27 T cell receptor beta chains sequenced from a single sample in a study of OX40 agonist ivuxolimab in advanced cancers. Data came from immunoSEQ multiplex PCR; TCRdb stores just in-frame clones and leaves some out. The sample lists around 77,000 clones; roughly 80% were seen once. The starting material was CD4+ or CD8+ T cells sorted from blood, obtained in a trial of the OX40 agonist ivuxolimab. These receptors all come from an adult with an advanced solid tumor such as melanoma, head and neck, liver or kidney cancer.

This clone was observed a single time. This chain links TRBV11-2 with TRBJ2-1, with 13 bases matching TRBD2. Germline loops: CDR1 SGHAT, CDR2 FQNNGV. The ends lost 6 bases at V and 8 bases at J; junction bases unmatched: 1. The CDR3 has 13 residues. CDR3: CASRLAGGHEQFF. CDR3 nucleotides: TGTGCCAGCAGACTAGCGGGAGGGCATGAGCAGTTCTTC.

The chain links TRBV27 to TRBJ2-7; TRBD1 matches at 7 bases. V trimming: 3 bases; J trimming: 5 bases; junction bases outside the gene matches: 10. Germline CDR1 and CDR2: MNHEY and SMNVEV (reference sequence). The CDR3 runs 15 residues. CDR3 nucleotides: TGTGCCAGCAGTTTCCGACAGGGCCCCCTCCACGAGCAGTACTTC. Translating it yields CASSFRQGPLHEQYF.

This chain joins TRBV11-2 and TRBJ2-7; no reliable D call. The V end was cut by 3 bases, the J end by 4 bases, with 16 bases between. The CDR3 covers 15 residues. The germline gives CDR1 SGHAT, CDR2 FQNNGV. CDR3 protein: CASSLGLGIGYEQYF. The CDR3 coding sequence is TGTGCCAGCAGCTTGGGTCTAGGGATAGGGTACGAGCAGTACTTC.

The chain is built from TRBV6-1 and TRBJ1-1; a weak D match, TRBD1 (5 bases). Germline values: CDR1 MNHNS, CDR2 SASEGT. Trimming took off 5 bases at V and 5 bases at J, with 12 bases between the two ends. The CDR3 runs to 13 residues. The CDR3 sequence is CASSRDVRTEAFF. The CDR3 DNA reads as TGTGCCAGCAGTCGGGACGTCCGGACTGAAGCTTTCTTT.

The chain joins TRBV5-4 to TRBJ2-3; weak D call: TRBD2 (5 bases). The ends were cut back, 0 bases at V and 0 bases at J, with 5 bases in the middle. CDR1 is SGHNT and CDR2 is YYREEE in the germline V gene (reference sequence). The CDR3 totals 14 residues. CDR3 region: CASSLGGSTDTQYF. The CDR3 nucleotides read TGTGCCAGCAGCTTGGGCGGGAGCACAGATACGCAGTATTTT.

The J gene is TRBJ1-5, the V gene TRBV19; 11 nucleotides line up with TRBD1. This CDR3 is 15 amino acids long. V was pared by 5 bases and J by 5 bases, with 5 bases of the junction left unmatched. Germline V gene data show CDR1 as LNHDA and CDR2 as SQIVND (reference sequence). The CDR3 region is CASSPGQGAYQPQHF. CDR3 bases: TGTGCCAGTAGTCCCGGACAGGGGGCATATCAGCCCCAGCATTTT.

This clone was counted only a few times. This chain joins TRBV5-1 and TRBJ2-5; D is undetermined. The V end was cut by 0 bases, the J end by 4 bases, with 13 bases between. There are 15 residues in the CDR3. Germline CDR1 SGHRS, CDR2 YFSETQ. As DNA, the CDR3 is TGCGCCAGCAGCTTGGCGTCATTGAGAGGAGAGACCCAGTACTTC. This gives the protein CASSLASLRGETQYF.

This clone has just one count. The chain joins TRBV28 to TRBJ1-6; D call uncertain. The ends were cut back, 6 bases at V and 9 bases at J, with 9 bases in the middle. CDR1 and CDR2 from the germline V gene are MDHEN and SYDVKM. The CDR3 length is 12 residues. The CDR3 reads CASSQAGSPLHF. Written as DNA, the CDR3 is TGTGCCAGCAGCCAAGCGGGTTCACCCCTCCACTTT. Filled out from reference TRBV28 and TRBJ1-6, the complete variable domain reads DVKVTQSSRYLVKRTGEKVFLECVQDMDHENMFWYRQDPGLGLRLIYFSYDVKMKEKGDIPEGYSVSREKKERFSLILESASTNQTSMYLCASSQAGSPLHFGNGTRLTVT.

The chain carries TRBV28 and TRBJ2-7; D remains ambiguous. The CDR3 is 15 residues long. Trimming took off 5 bases at V and 0 bases at J, with 14 bases between the two ends. CDR1 is MDHEN and CDR2 is SYDVKM in the germline V gene. The CDR3 coding sequence is TGTGCCAGCAGTCAAACCAACCCCAGCTCCTACGAGCAGTACTTC. Amino acid sequence: CASSQTNPSSYEQYF.

The chain is built from TRBV15 and TRBJ1-4; no clear D. Germline-derived CDR1 and CDR2 are LNHNV and YYDKDF (reference sequence). The V end was cut by 5 bases, the J end by 8 bases, with 12 bases between. The CDR3 consists of 13 residues. CDR3 sequence reads: CATSPYAGEKLFF. The CDR3 DNA reads TGTGCCACCAGCCCATATGCCGGGGAAAAACTGTTTTTT.

This clone was found a few times. This rearrangement joins TRBV5-8 to TRBJ1-5; D remains unclear. V was trimmed by 1 base and J by 0 bases, leaving 14 bases between them. The germline gives CDR1 SGHTS, CDR2 YDEGEE. The CDR3 consists of 17 residues. The CDR3 DNA reads as TGTGCCAGCAGCTTGAATCCGGGAAGTTATAGCAATCAGCCCCAGCATTTT. It encodes CASSLNPGSYSNQPQHF.

CDR3 loop: CASSVPGGKNTEAFF. Here the CDR3 DNA reads TGTGCCAGCAGCGTACCCGGGGGTAAAAACACTGAAGCTTTCTTT. This sequence joins TRBV14 and TRBJ1-1; tentative D call: TRBD1 (5 bases). The CDR3 is 15 amino acids. CDR1 and CDR2 from the germline V gene are SGHDN and FVKESK. Trimming shortened V by 5 bases and J by 2 bases, and 15 bases separated the two germline ends.

V usage is TRBV30 and J usage is TRBJ1-1; D not resolved. The CDR3 has 15 residues. Germline CDR1 reads GTSNPN; CDR2 reads SVGIG (reference sequence). V was shortened by 1 base and J by 5 bases, with 17 bases between the two germline ends. For the CDR3, the DNA is TGTGCCTGGAGTGCCACGCTAGGATCCGAAACTGAAGCTTTCTTT. Translation gives CAWSATLGSETEAFF.

This chain joins TRBV7-2 and TRBJ1-1; 7 bases are shared with TRBD1. Trimming took 8 bases from V and 1 from J; bases not matched to a gene: 7. CDR3 length: 14 amino acids. The germline V gene encodes CDR1 SGHTA and CDR2 FQGNSA. The CDR3 DNA follows: TGTGCCAGCCGTGACAGGGCGGGGAACACTGAAGCTTTCTTT. It yields the protein CASRDRAGNTEAFF.

The gene calls are TRBV11-2 and TRBJ2-1, with D perhaps matching TRBD2 (7 bases). CDR1 SGHAT and CDR2 FQNNGV come from the germline V gene. The germline V and J ends were trimmed by 3 bases and 3 bases, with 18 bases remaining between them. This CDR3 comprises 17 residues. CDR3 sequence (DNA): TGTGCCAGCAGCTTCCCCCGTTGGGGGGGCGGCTACAATGAGCAGTTCTTC. Its translation: CASSFPRWGGGYNEQFF.

This chain connects TRBV25-1 to TRBJ1-3; D not resolved. In germline, CDR1 is MGHDK, CDR2 SYGVNS. The CDR3 is 17 residues long. Trimming cost V 4 bases and J 0 bases, with 16 bases left between them. In nucleotides, the CDR3 is TGTGCCAGCAGTGGCCGCGGTCGGCTACACTCTGGAAACACCATATATTTT. Its translation is CASSGRGRLHSGNTIYF.

The CDR3 sequence: CASTLWGGAANTGELFF. DNA for the CDR3: TGTGCCAGCACCCTCTGGGGGGGGGCCGCGAACACCGGGGAGCTGTTTTTT. J is TRBJ2-2 and V is TRBV7-2; D is perhaps TRBD2 (7 bases). The germline V gene encodes CDR1 SGHTA and CDR2 FQGNSA. The CDR3 extends over 17 amino acids. V dropped 7 bases and J dropped 0 bases, with 18 bases sitting between them.

V is TRBV2 and J is TRBJ1-1; no reliable D call. V gave up 6 bases and J gave up 0 bases, with 11 bases separating them. Germline-derived CDR1 and CDR2 are SNHLY and FYNNEI. There are 14 residues in the CDR3. CDR3 residues: CASRELNMNTEAFF. In DNA, the CDR3 is TGTGCCAGCAGAGAATTGAACATGAACACTGAAGCTTTCTTT.

The rearrangement links TRBV28 to TRBJ1-5; D possibly corresponds to TRBD1 (5 bases). Germline values: CDR1 MDHEN, CDR2 SYDVKM. This CDR3 comprises 14 residues. The ends were cut back, 4 bases at V and 3 bases at J, with 10 bases in the middle. CDR3 nucleotide sequence: TGTGCCAGCAGTTCACCAGGGTTCAATCAGCCCCAGCATTTT. Translation gives CASSSPGFNQPQHF.

The V gene is TRBV19, the J gene TRBJ1-4; 11 bases line up with TRBD1. The CDR3 spans 18 residues. In germline, CDR1 is LNHDA, CDR2 SQIVND (reference sequence). V dropped 7 bases and J dropped 2; count of bases not matched to a gene: 12. CDR3 in DNA: TGTGCCAGTACCCCGAGGAGGACAGGGGGCTATACTAATGAAAAACTGTTTTTT. This sequence encodes CASTPRRTGGYTNEKLFF. The whole variable domain, filled in from reference TRBV19 and TRBJ1-4, reads DGGITQSPKYLFRKEGQNVTLSCEQNLNHDAMYWYRQDPGQGLRLIYYSQIVNDFQKGDIAEGYSVSREKKESFPLTVTSAQKNPTAFYLCASTPRRTGGYTNEKLFFGSGTQLSVL.

This clone was recorded once. This chain uses TRBV5-1 with TRBJ2-5, with TRBD1 matching 9 bases. Losses at the gene ends were 1 base for V and 4 bases for J; bases not matched to a gene: 5. The CDR3 runs 15 residues. Per the germline V gene, CDR1 is SGHRS and CDR2 is YFSETQ. The CDR3 DNA is TGCGCCAGCAGCTTGCAGACAGGGGGTGTAGAGACCCAGTACTTC. This translates into CASSLQTGGVETQYF.

The V and J genes are TRBV2 and TRBJ2-7, with D uncertain. This CDR3 has 15 residues. V gave up 3 bases and J gave up 3 bases, with 15 bases separating them. CDR1 is SNHLY and CDR2 is FYNNEI in the germline V gene. For the CDR3, the DNA is TGTGCCAGCAGTGACATTCGGGCAGTCTTCTACGAGCAGTACTTC. It yields the protein CASSDIRAVFYEQYF.

The chain links TRBV28 to TRBJ1-4, with D possibly TRBD1 on 5 matching bases. This CDR3 is 13 amino acids long. From germline, CDR1 is MDHEN and CDR2 SYDVKM. V was shortened by 10 bases and J by 4 bases, with 13 bases between the two germline ends. CDR3 nucleotide sequence: TGTGCCACCGTCGGGGACCGTAATGAAAAACTGTTTTTT. Translating it yields CATVGDRNEKLFF.

V and J are TRBV28 and TRBJ2-2; 7 bases match TRBD1. CDR1 MDHEN and CDR2 SYDVKM come from the germline V gene. V was pared by 6 bases and J by 4 bases, with 5 bases of the junction left unmatched. The CDR3 has 14 residues. CDR3 sequence (DNA): TGTGCCAGCAGGAAAGGGACAGCCACCGGGGAGCTGTTTTTT. Translating gives CASRKGTATGELFF.

V gene TRBV19 combines with J gene TRBJ1-4; 8 nucleotides match TRBD1. This CDR3 has 14 residues. The germline V gene has CDR1 LNHDA and CDR2 SQIVND (reference sequence). J gave up 8 bases and V 6 bases, and 8 bases lay outside the gene matches. The CDR3 bases are TGTGCCAGTAGGCCCGGACAGGGAAGCGAAAAACTGTTTTTT. Amino acids: CASRPGQGSEKLFF. Full variable domain (missing parts from reference TRBV19 and TRBJ1-4): DGGITQSPKYLFRKEGQNVTLSCEQNLNHDAMYWYRQDPGQGLRLIYYSQIVNDFQKGDIAEGYSVSREKKESFPLTVTSAQKNPTAFYLCASRPGQGSEKLFFGSGTQLSVL.

This clone was seen more than once but under ten times. The chain has TRBV29-1 and TRBJ1-1; perhaps TRBD1 as D (6 bases). The CDR3 spans 13 residues. V was clipped by 2 bases and J by 2 bases, with 9 bases between them. Per the germline V gene, CDR1 is SQVTM and CDR2 is ANQGSEA. Here the CDR3 reads CSVEQGTNTEAFF. Written as DNA, the CDR3 is TGCAGCGTTGAACAGGGGACCAACACTGAAGCTTTCTTT.

V is TRBV5-5 and J is TRBJ1-4; D not resolved. The CDR3 runs 14 residues. CDR1 and CDR2 (germline): SGHKS, YYEKEE (reference sequence). Trimming left V 4 bases short and J 4 bases short, with 11 bases between. The chain's CDR3 is CASSRVGGNEKLFF. CDR3 in DNA: TGTGCCAGCAGCCGAGTCGGAGGTAATGAAAAACTGTTTTTT.